The 26 T cell receptor beta chains given below trace back to one sample, sequenced in a study of cytomegalovirus exposure and HLA in healthy donors. The PCR employed 60 Vbeta primers together with 13 Jbeta primers. Sequencing used immunoSEQ multiplex PCR; TCRdb keeps in-frame clones, though not all of them. This table holds 150,000 to 200,000 clones, approximately 70% found once. What was sequenced was PBMCs. These receptors originate from a woman aged 25-40 years in good health and CMV-seronegative.

The J gene is TRBJ1-4, the V gene TRBV6-1; tentatively, D is TRBD1 (5 bases). Germline V gene lookup returns CDR1 MNHNS and CDR2 SASEGT. The CDR3 totals 13 residues. Trimming shortened V by 7 bases and J by 7 bases, and 13 bases separated the two germline ends. The CDR3 is CASTGQVSEKLFF. CDR3 DNA sequence: TGTGCCAGCACAGGACAAGTCTCTGAAAAACTGTTTTTT.

The chain combines TRBV15 with TRBJ1-1, with D hard to call. The CDR3 loop spans 16 amino acids. The germline CDR1 and CDR2 sequences are LNHNV and YYDKDF (reference sequence). Trimming left V 0 bases short and J 0 bases short, with 11 bases between. For the CDR3, the DNA is TGTGCCACCAGCAGAGATCCATCGGTATTGAACACTGAAGCTTTCTTT. Translating it yields CATSRDPSVLNTEAFF. Based on the CDR3 plus reference TRBV15 and TRBJ1-1, the full variable domain is DAMVIQNPRYQVTQFGKPVTLSCSQTLNHNVMYWYQQKSSQAPKLLFHYYDKDFNNEADTPDNFQSRRPNTSFCFLDIRSPGLGDTAMYLCATSRDPSVLNTEAFFGQGTRLTVV.

This clone was detected only once. The CDR3 region is CASEGQFNTEAFF. The CDR3 DNA reads as TGTGCCTCCGAGGGACAGTTCAACACTGAAGCTTTCTTT. V usage is TRBV19 and J usage is TRBJ1-1; 7 bases agree with TRBD1. This CDR3 comprises 13 residues. The germline CDR1 and CDR2 sequences are LNHDA and SQIVND (reference sequence). The trim removed 11 bases at V and 2 bases at J, leaving 8 bases unmatched.

The rearrangement joins TRBV9 to TRBJ2-5; a possible D gene is TRBD1 (6 bases). The CDR3 extends over 13 amino acids. The germline V and J ends were trimmed by 3 bases and 3 bases, with 9 bases remaining between them. The germline V gene encodes CDR1 SGDLS and CDR2 YYNGEE. CDR3 DNA: TGTGCCAGCAGCGGTAACAGGGAAGAGACCCAGTACTTC. Amino acids: CASSGNREETQYF.

The V gene is TRBV5-1, the J gene TRBJ1-1; 9 bases are shared with TRBD1. Germline V gene sequence: CDR1 SGHRS, CDR2 YFSETQ. CDR3 length equals 16 residues. The ends lost 4 bases at V and 0 bases at J; junction bases unmatched: 7. In DNA, the CDR3 is TGCGCCAGCAGCCCCGGACAGGGGAGAATGAACACTGAAGCTTTCTTT. Protein sequence: CASSPGQGRMNTEAFF.

V gene TRBV7-2 combines with J gene TRBJ2-7; possibly TRBD2 for D (5 bases). The CDR3 is 13 residues long. The germline V gene encodes CDR1 SGHTA and CDR2 FQGNSA. With 3 bases removed from V and 6 bases from J, the gap between germline ends came to 12 bases. CDR3 in amino acids: CASSFSPGSEQYF. CDR3 in DNA: TGTGCCAGCAGCTTCAGTCCGGGGTCCGAGCAGTACTTC.

J is TRBJ2-1 and V is TRBV4-2, with 10 bases lining up with TRBD1. The CDR3 is made up of 17 amino acids. Germline V CDR1 and CDR2: LGHNA, YNFKEQ. Germline trimming cut 0 bases from V and 7 bases from J; bases unmatched to any gene: 9. The CDR3 DNA reads TGTGCCAGCAGCCAAGAACTGGGACAGGGGTGGGTTAATGAGCAGTTCTTC. Its protein is CASSQELGQGWVNEQFF.

The gene calls are TRBV2 and TRBJ1-5; no reliable D call. CDR1 is SNHLY and CDR2 is FYNNEI in the germline V gene. V lost 4 bases and J 6 bases, leaving 10 bases between the germline ends. The CDR3 covers 13 residues. The CDR3 here is CASSVPHGQPQHF. CDR3 nucleotide sequence: TGTGCCAGCAGTGTGCCACATGGTCAGCCCCAGCATTTT. The variable domain in full, completed from reference TRBV2 and TRBJ1-5, reads EPEVTQTPSHQVTQMGQEVILRCVPISNHLYFYWYRQILGQKVEFLVSFYNNEISEKSEIFDDQFSVERPDGSNFTLKIRSTKLEDSAMYFCASSVPHGQPQHFGDGTRLSIL.

The rearrangement joins TRBV6-5 to TRBJ2-2; 7 nucleotides match TRBD1. V trimming: 11 bases; J trimming: 4 bases; junction bases outside the gene matches: 10. From germline, CDR1 is MNHEY and CDR2 SVGAGI. The CDR3 loop spans 14 amino acids. The CDR3 loop is CASTDRAITGELFF. DNA of the CDR3: TGTGCCTCAACCGACAGGGCGATCACCGGGGAGCTGTTTTTT.

The table lists this clone with a few counts. The J gene is TRBJ1-2, the V gene TRBV19; D gene unclear. Trimming removed 10 bases at V and 2 bases at J, with 17 bases between. Germline CDR1 is LNHDA and CDR2 is SQIVND (reference sequence). The CDR3 extends over 14 amino acids. The CDR3 sequence: CATNKWSLNYGYTF. CDR3 bases: TGTGCCACGAATAAGTGGAGCCTCAACTATGGCTACACCTTC.

This clone was counted a single time. The J gene is TRBJ2-4, the V gene TRBV19; TRBD1 matches 7 bases. The CDR3 extends over 11 amino acids. The V and J ends lost 8 bases and 8 bases, in that order; junction bases with no gene match: 3. Germline-derived CDR1 and CDR2 are LNHDA and SQIVND (reference sequence). In DNA, the CDR3 is TGTGCCAGTGGACAGGATTACATTCAGTACTTC. This gives the protein CASGQDYIQYF.

V is TRBV7-8 and J is TRBJ1-3; no clear D gene. Germline V gives CDR1 SGHVS, CDR2 FQNEAQ. V lost 2 bases and J 2 bases, leaving 7 bases between the germline ends. CDR3 size: 14 residues. The CDR3 region is CASSLSGTGNTIYF. The CDR3 DNA sequence: TGTGCCAGCAGCTTATCGGGTACTGGAAACACCATATATTTT. The full variable domain, completed using reference TRBV7-8 and TRBJ1-3, is GAGVSQSPRYKVAKRGQDVALRCDPISGHVSLFWYQQALGQGPEFLTYFQNEAQLDKSGLPSDRFFAERPEGSVSTLKIQRTQQEDSAVYLCASSLSGTGNTIYFGEGSWLTVV.

V and J are TRBV19 and TRBJ2-7; 9 nucleotides align to TRBD2. CDR1 is LNHDA and CDR2 is SQIVND in the germline V gene (reference sequence). V shed 3 bases, J shed 3 bases, and the junction held 6 bases outside the gene matches. The CDR3 is made up of 15 amino acids. The DNA for the CDR3 is TGTGCCAGTAGTATGGCGGCGGGGGGGATCTACGAGCAGTACTTC. It translates to CASSMAAGGIYEQYF.

In its sample, this clone was seen a few times. The J gene is TRBJ1-3, the V gene TRBV21-1; the table's D call TRBD1 went unverified against the DNA. TRBV21-1 is recorded as a pseudogene. The CDR3 spans 23 residues. The CDR3 reads CASSKERDRGSVGEKSSGNTIYF. Written as DNA, the CDR3 is TGTGCCAGCAGCAAAGAACGGGACAGGGGAAGTGTCGGGGAAAAATCTTCTGGAAACACCATATATTTT.

The genes are TRBV7-2 and TRBJ2-4, with TRBD2 matching 10 bases. The length of the CDR3 is 19 residues. Germline lookup yields CDR1 SGHTA and CDR2 FQGNSA. The ends lost 2 bases at V and 3 bases at J; junction bases unmatched: 13. CDR3 amino acids: CASSLSASGSWDIKNIQYF. In DNA form, the CDR3 reads TGTGCCAGCAGCTTATCCGCTAGCGGGAGTTGGGATATCAAAAACATTCAGTACTTC.

The CDR3 here is CASSEDLAVYNEQFF. The CDR3 coding sequence is TGTGCCAGCAGTGAAGATCTAGCGGTCTACAATGAGCAGTTCTTC. V usage is TRBV2 and J usage is TRBJ2-1; 7 bases align to TRBD2. The CDR3 extends over 15 amino acids. The J segment lost 3 bases and the V segment lost 1 base, leaving 3 bases of the junction unmatched. Germline lookup yields CDR1 SNHLY and CDR2 FYNNEI. Filled out from reference TRBV2 and TRBJ2-1, the complete variable domain reads EPEVTQTPSHQVTQMGQEVILRCVPISNHLYFYWYRQILGQKVEFLVSFYNNEISEKSEIFDDQFSVERPDGSNFTLKIRSTKLEDSAMYFCASSEDLAVYNEQFFGPGTRLTVL.

CDR3 bases: TGTGCCAGCCACCCGGCCCAGTACTTC. This gives the protein CASHPAQYF. V usage is TRBV27 and J usage is TRBJ2-5, with D hard to call. Germline loops: CDR1 MNHEY, CDR2 SMNVEV (reference sequence). The CDR3 length is 9 residues. V was pared by 8 bases and J by 9 bases, with 7 bases between.

The chain employs TRBV29-1 and TRBJ2-1; D not certain. This CDR3 has 12 amino acids. V was clipped by 2 bases and J by 3 bases, with 5 bases between them. Germline CDR1 SQVTM, CDR2 ANQGSEA. The CDR3 DNA sequence: TGCAGCGTTGAACTATTCTACAATGAGCAGTTCTTC. Amino acid sequence: CSVELFYNEQFF.

The rearrangement joins TRBV5-1 to TRBJ1-2; 10 bases are a match to TRBD1. J was trimmed by 3 bases and V by 6 bases; bases with no gene match: 5. Germline CDR1 is SGHRS and CDR2 is YFSETQ. The CDR3 consists of 14 residues. The CDR3 spells CASNPTGGYYGYTF. DNA of the CDR3: TGCGCCAGCAACCCGACAGGGGGCTACTATGGCTACACCTTC. Drawing the rest from reference TRBV5-1 and TRBJ1-2, the complete variable domain is KAGVTQTPRYLIKTRGQQVTLSCSPISGHRSVSWYQQTPGQGLQFLFEYFSETQRNKGNFPGRFSGRQFSNSRSEMNVSTLELGDSALYLCASNPTGGYYGYTFGSGTRLTVV.

The chain employs TRBV7-2 and TRBJ2-1, with a tentative D call TRBD2 (6 bases). This CDR3 has 14 residues. Germline V CDR1 and CDR2: SGHTA, FQGNSA. V lost 7 bases to trimming and J lost 4 bases, with 14 bases between them. DNA of the CDR3: TGTGCCAGCACTCCCGGGACTTTTTACAATGAGCAGTTCTTC. It specifies CASTPGTFYNEQFF. Looking up the rest from reference TRBV7-2 and TRBJ2-1 gives the full variable domain: GAGVSQSPSNKVTEKGKDVELRCDPISGHTALYWYRQSLGQGLEFLIYFQGNSAPDKSGLPSDRFSAERTGGSVSTLTIQRTQQEDSAVYLCASTPGTFYNEQFFGPGTRLTVL.

CDR3 nucleotide sequence: TGTGCCAGTAGAACGGGGGGGGACACTGAAGCTTTCTTT. Protein sequence: CASRTGGDTEAFF. The chain employs TRBV19 and TRBJ1-1; D may be TRBD1 (5 bases). V lost 6 bases, J lost 3 bases, and 11 bases lay in between. Germline V lookup: CDR1 LNHDA, CDR2 SQIVND (reference sequence). The CDR3 has 13 amino acids. Complete variable domain (other parts from reference TRBV19 and TRBJ1-1): DGGITQSPKYLFRKEGQNVTLSCEQNLNHDAMYWYRQDPGQGLRLIYYSQIVNDFQKGDIAEGYSVSREKKESFPLTVTSAQKNPTAFYLCASRTGGDTEAFFGQGTRLTVV.

This clone was seen only once. The chain has TRBV4-1 and TRBJ1-3; D is perhaps TRBD1 (6 bases). Germline loops: CDR1 MGHRA, CDR2 YSYEKL. V lost 3 bases and J lost 2, with 11 bases in between. This CDR3 region has 15 residues. CDR3 coding DNA: TGCGCCAGCAGCCAGACAGCAGGGGCTGGAAACACCATATATTTT. Translation gives CASSQTAGAGNTIYF.

In its sample, this clone was seen once. The rearrangement joins TRBV5-4 to TRBJ2-5; 7 nucleotides align to TRBD2. The CDR3 is 14 amino acids. J was trimmed by 2 bases and V by 0 bases; bases with no gene match: 1. The germline V gene has CDR1 SGHNT and CDR2 YYREEE (reference sequence). CDR3 coding DNA: TGTGCCAGCAGCTTGGGAGCGGGGCAAGAGACCCAGTACTTC. Its protein product is CASSLGAGQETQYF. Complete variable domain (other parts from reference TRBV5-4 and TRBJ2-5): ETGVTQSPTHLIKTRGQQVTLRCSSQSGHNTVSWYQQALGQGPQFIFQYYREEENGRGNFPPRFSGLQFPNYSSELNVNALELDDSALYLCASSLGAGQETQYFGPGTRLLVL.

There are a few counts of this clone. The V and J genes are TRBV7-9 and TRBJ1-1, with no clear D. This CDR3 is built from 11 residues. V was trimmed by 5 bases and J by 5 bases, leaving 6 bases between them. Germline V gene sequence: CDR1 SEHNR, CDR2 FQNEAQ (reference sequence). This chain's CDR3 is CASSVKTEAFF. CDR3 nucleotide sequence: TGTGCCAGCAGCGTAAAAACTGAAGCTTTCTTT.

The V and J genes are TRBV9 and TRBJ2-2; 9 bases match TRBD2. CDR1 and CDR2 (germline): SGDLS, YYNGEE. The CDR3 has 19 amino acids. The trim removed 4 bases at V and 0 bases at J, leaving 13 bases unmatched. The CDR3 reads CASSFNPRLAEPNTGELFF. Written as DNA, the CDR3 is TGTGCCAGCAGCTTTAACCCCCGACTAGCGGAACCGAACACCGGGGAGCTGTTTTTT.

V is TRBV7-9 and J is TRBJ1-2, with D possibly TRBD1 on 6 matching bases. V lost 2 bases, J lost 2 bases, and 9 bases lay in between. The germline V gene encodes CDR1 SEHNR and CDR2 FQNEAQ (reference sequence). The CDR3 is 14 amino acids. The chain's CDR3 is CASSLRGTNYGYTF. As DNA, the CDR3 is TGTGCCAGCAGCTTAAGGGGGACAAACTATGGCTACACCTTC.